The subject of this entry is one TCR beta chain. These data originate in a study of T cells of healthy individuals. TCRdb fed the 5' RACE reads into MiXCR, producing one record per CDR3 protein. The sample has tens of thousands of distinct CDR3 sequences, approximately 4.7% seen once. Germline V CDR1 and CDR2: DFQATT, SNEGSKA (reference sequence). CDR3 size: 12 residues. V gave up 3 bases and J gave up 6 bases, with 10 bases separating them. The chain uses TRBV20-1 and TRBJ2-3; the D is unclear. This clonotype originated in a female donor in good health. The CDR3 DNA follows: TGCAGTGCTAGGGGTGTCGCGGATACGCAGTATTTT. Protein sequence: CSARGVADTQYF.